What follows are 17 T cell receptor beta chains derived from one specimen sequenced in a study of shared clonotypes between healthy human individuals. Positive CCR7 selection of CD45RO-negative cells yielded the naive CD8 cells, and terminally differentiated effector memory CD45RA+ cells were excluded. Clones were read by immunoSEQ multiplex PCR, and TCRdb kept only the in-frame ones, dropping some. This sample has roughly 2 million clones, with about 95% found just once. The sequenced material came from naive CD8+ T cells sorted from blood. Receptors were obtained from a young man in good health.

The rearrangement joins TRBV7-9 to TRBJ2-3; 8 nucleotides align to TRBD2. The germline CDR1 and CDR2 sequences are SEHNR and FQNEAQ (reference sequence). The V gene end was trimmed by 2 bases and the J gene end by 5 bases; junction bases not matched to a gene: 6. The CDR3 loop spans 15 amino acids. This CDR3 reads CASSLYGGALDTQYF. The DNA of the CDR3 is TGTGCCAGCAGCTTATACGGGGGGGCCCTAGATACGCAGTATTTT.

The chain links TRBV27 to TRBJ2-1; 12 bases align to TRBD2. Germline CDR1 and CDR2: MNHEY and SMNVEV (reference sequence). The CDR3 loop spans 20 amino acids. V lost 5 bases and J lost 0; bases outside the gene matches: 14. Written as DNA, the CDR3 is TGTGCCAGCAGTAGCCCTCCGACTAGCGGGGGCCCAGTCTCCTACAATGAGCAGTTCTTC. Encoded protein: CASSSPPTSGGPVSYNEQFF.

CDR3 DNA: TGTGCCAGCAGTTCGGACTGGGGCACTGAAGCTTTCTTT. This gives the protein CASSSDWGTEAFF. The chain employs TRBV5-6 and TRBJ1-1; no definite D call. This CDR3 is 13 amino acids long. Germline values: CDR1 SGHDT, CDR2 YYEEEE. Trimming stripped 5 bases from V and 4 bases from J, with 12 bases between.

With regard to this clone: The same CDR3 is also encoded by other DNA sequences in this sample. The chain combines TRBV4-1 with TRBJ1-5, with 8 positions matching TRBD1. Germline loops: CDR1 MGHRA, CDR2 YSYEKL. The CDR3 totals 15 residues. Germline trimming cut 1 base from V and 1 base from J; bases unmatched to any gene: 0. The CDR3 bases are TGCGCCAGCAGCCAAGGACAGGGGAGCAATCAGCCCCAGCATTTT. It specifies CASSQGQGSNQPQHF.

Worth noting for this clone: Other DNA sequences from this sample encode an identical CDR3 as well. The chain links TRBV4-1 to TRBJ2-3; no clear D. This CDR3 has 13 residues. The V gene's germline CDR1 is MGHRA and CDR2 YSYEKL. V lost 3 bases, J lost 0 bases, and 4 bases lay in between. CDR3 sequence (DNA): TGCGCCAGCAGCCAGGTTAGCACAGATACGCAGTATTTT. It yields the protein CASSQVSTDTQYF.

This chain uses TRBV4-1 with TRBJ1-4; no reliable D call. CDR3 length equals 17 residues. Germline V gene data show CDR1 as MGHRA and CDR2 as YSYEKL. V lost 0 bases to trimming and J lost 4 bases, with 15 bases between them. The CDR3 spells CASSQDLRTEVNEKLFF. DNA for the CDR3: TGCGCCAGCAGCCAAGATTTGCGAACGGAAGTTAATGAAAAACTGTTTTTT.

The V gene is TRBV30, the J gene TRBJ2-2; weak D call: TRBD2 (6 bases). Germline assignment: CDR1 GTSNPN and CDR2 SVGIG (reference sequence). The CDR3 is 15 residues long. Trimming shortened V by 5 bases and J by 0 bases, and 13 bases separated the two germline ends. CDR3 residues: CAWLGGTSNTGELFF. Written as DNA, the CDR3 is TGTGCCTGGCTCGGAGGGACCTCGAACACCGGGGAGCTGTTTTTT.

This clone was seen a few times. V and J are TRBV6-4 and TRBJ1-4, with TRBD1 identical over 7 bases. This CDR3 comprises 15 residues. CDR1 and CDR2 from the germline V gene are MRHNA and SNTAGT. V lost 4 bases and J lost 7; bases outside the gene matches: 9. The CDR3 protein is CASSAGTALGEKLFF. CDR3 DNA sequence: TGTGCCAGCAGTGCCGGGACAGCTCTTGGTGAAAAACTGTTTTTT.

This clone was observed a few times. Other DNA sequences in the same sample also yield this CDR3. The CDR3 is CASSVGTNTEAFF. CDR3 nucleotides: TGTGCCAGCAGCGTAGGAACGAACACTGAAGCTTTCTTT. This chain joins TRBV9 and TRBJ1-1; D uncertain. Germline V gene data show CDR1 as SGDLS and CDR2 as YYNGEE. The CDR3 runs to 13 residues. The ends were cut back, 0 bases at V and 1 base at J, with 4 bases in the middle.

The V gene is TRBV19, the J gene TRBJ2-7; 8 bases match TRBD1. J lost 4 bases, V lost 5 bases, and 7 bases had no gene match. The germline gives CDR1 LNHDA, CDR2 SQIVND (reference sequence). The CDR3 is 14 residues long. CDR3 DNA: TGTGCCAGTAGTCCTTGGACAGGGTTTTACGAGCAGTACTTC. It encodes CASSPWTGFYEQYF.

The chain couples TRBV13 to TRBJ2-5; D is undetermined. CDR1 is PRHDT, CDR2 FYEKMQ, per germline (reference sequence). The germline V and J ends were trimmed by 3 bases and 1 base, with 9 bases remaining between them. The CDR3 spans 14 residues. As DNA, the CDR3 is TGTGCCAGCAGCTTTAGAGAGCCCCAAGAGACCCAGTACTTC. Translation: CASSFREPQETQYF.

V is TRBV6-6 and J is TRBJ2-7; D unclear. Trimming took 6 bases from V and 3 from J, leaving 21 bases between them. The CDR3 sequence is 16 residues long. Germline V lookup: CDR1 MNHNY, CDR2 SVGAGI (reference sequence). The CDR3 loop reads CASSPPYPGRFYEQYF. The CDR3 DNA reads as TGTGCCAGCAGCCCGCCCTACCCGGGCCGGTTCTACGAGCAGTACTTC.

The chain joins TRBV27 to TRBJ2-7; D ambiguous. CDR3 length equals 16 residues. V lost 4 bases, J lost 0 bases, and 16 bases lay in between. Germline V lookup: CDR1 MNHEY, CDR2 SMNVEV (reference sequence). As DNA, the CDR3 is TGTGCCAGCAGTTCCGAATACTCCAGAAGCTCCTACGAGCAGTACTTC. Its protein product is CASSSEYSRSSYEQYF.

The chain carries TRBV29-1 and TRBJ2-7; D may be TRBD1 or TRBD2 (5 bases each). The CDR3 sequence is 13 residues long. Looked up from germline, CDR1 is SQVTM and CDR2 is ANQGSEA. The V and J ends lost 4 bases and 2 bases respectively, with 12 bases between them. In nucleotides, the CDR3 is TGCAGCGTTGGAAGGGACCCCGCCTACGAGCAGTACTTC. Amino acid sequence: CSVGRDPAYEQYF.

Here the CDR3 reads CASSSQGVRSGANVLTF. The CDR3 nucleotides read TGTGCCAGCAGTTCGCAGGGGGTCCGCTCTGGGGCCAACGTCCTGACTTTC. This sequence joins TRBV27 and TRBJ2-6, with 7 positions matching TRBD1. CDR3 size: 17 residues. Trimming took 4 bases from V and 0 from J; bases not matched to a gene: 6. CDR1 and CDR2 (germline): MNHEY, SMNVEV (reference sequence).

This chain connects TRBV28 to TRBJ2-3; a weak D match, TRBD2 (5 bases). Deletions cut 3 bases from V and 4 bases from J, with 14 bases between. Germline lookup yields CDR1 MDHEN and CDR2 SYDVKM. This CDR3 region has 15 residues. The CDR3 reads CASSFFLASSDTQYF. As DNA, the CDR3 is TGTGCCAGCAGTTTTTTCCTAGCCAGCTCAGATACGCAGTATTTT. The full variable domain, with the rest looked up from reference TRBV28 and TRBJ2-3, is DVKVTQSSRYLVKRTGEKVFLECVQDMDHENMFWYRQDPGLGLRLIYFSYDVKMKEKGDIPEGYSVSREKKERFSLILESASTNQTSMYLCASSFFLASSDTQYFGPGTRLTVL.

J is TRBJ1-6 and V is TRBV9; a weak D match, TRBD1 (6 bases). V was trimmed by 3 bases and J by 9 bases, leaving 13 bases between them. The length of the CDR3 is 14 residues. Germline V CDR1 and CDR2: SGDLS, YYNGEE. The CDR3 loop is CASSEGGWASPLHF. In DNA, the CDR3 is TGTGCCAGCAGCGAGGGGGGCTGGGCTTCACCCCTCCACTTT.